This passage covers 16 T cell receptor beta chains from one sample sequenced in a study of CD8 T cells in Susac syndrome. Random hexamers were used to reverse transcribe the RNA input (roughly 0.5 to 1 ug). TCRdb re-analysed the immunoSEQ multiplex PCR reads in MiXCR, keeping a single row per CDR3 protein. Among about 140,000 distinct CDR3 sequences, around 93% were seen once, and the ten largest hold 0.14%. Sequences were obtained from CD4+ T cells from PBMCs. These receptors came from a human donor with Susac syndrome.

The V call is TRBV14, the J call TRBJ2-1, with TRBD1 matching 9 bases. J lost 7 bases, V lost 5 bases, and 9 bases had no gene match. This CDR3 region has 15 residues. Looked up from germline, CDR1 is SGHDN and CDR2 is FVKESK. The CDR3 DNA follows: TGTGCCAGCAGCTATTATGGACAGGGGTGGAATGAGCAGTTCTTC. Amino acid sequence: CASSYYGQGWNEQFF. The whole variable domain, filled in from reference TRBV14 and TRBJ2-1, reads EAGVTQFPSHSVIEKGQTVTLRCDPISGHDNLYWYRRVMGKEIKFLLHFVKESKQDESGMPNNRFLAERTGGTYSTLKVQPAELEDSGVYFCASSYYGQGWNEQFFGPGTRLTVL.

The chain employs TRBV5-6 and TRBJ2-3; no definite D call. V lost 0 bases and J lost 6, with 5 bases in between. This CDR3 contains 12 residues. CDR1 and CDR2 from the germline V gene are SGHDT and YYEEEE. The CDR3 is CASSLAQDTQYF. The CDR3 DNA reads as TGTGCCAGCAGCTTGGCCCAGGATACGCAGTATTTT.

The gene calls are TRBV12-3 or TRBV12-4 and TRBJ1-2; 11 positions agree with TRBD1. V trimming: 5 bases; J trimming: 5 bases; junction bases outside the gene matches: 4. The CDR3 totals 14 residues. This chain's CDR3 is CASSAGTGGYGYTF. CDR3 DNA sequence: TGTGCCAGCAGTGCCGGGACAGGGGGGTATGGCTACACCTTC.

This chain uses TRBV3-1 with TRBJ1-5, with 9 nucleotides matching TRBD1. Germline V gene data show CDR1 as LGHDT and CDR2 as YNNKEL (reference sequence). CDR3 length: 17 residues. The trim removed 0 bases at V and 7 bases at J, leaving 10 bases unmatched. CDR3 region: CASSQDKLYRGQQPQHF. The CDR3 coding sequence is TGTGCCAGCAGCCAAGATAAATTGTACAGGGGGCAACAGCCCCAGCATTTT. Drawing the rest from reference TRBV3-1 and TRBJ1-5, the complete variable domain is DTAVSQTPKYLVTQMGNDKSIKCEQNLGHDTMYWYKQDSKKFLKIMFSYNNKELIINETVPNRFSPKSPDKAHLNLHINSLELGDSAVYFCASSQDKLYRGQQPQHFGDGTRLSIL.

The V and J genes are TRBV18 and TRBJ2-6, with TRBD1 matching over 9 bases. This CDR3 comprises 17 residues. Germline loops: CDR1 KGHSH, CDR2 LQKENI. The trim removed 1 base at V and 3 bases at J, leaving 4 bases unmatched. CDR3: CASSPQQGARGANVLTF. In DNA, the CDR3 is TGTGCCAGCTCACCACAACAGGGGGCGCGTGGGGCCAACGTCCTGACTTTC.

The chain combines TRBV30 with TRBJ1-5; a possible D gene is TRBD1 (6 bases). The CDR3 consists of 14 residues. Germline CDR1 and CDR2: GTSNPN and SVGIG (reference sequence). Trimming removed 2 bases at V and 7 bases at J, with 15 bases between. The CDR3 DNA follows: TGTGCCTGGAGTTCAACAGGGAGATGGCAGCCCCAGCATTTT. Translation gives CAWSSTGRWQPQHF.

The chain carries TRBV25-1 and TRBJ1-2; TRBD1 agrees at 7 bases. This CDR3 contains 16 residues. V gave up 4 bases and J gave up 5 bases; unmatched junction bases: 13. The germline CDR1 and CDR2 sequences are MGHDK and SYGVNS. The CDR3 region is CASSGLNRDSRYGYTF. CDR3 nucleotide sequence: TGTGCCAGCAGTGGCCTTAATCGGGACAGCCGATATGGCTACACCTTC.

Here the CDR3 reads CASSQDGRDGGYTF. Here the CDR3 DNA reads TGTGCCAGCAGCCAAGATGGCAGGGATGGTGGCTACACCTTC. The chain links TRBV4-2 to TRBJ1-2; a possible D gene is TRBD1 (5 bases). V lost 0 bases and J 7 bases, leaving 12 bases between the germline ends. The CDR3 consists of 14 residues. CDR1 and CDR2 (germline): LGHNA, YNFKEQ.

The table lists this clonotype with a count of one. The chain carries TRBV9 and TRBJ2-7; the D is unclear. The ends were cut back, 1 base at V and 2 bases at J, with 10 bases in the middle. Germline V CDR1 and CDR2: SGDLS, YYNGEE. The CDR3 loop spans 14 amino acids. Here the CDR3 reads CASSVNSLTYEQYF. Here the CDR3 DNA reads TGTGCCAGCAGCGTAAATTCCCTAACCTACGAGCAGTACTTC.

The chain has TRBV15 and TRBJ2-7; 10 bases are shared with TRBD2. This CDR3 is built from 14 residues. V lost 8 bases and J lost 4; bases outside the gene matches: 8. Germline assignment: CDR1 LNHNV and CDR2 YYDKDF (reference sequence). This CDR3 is CATSASGSSYEQYF. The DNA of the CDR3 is TGTGCCACCTCCGCTAGCGGGAGTTCGTACGAGCAGTACTTC.

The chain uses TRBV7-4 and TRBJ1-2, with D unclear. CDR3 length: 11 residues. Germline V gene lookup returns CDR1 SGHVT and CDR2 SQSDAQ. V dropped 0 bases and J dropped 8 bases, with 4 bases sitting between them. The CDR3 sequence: CASSLAYGYTF. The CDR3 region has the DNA TGTGCCAGCAGCTTAGCCTACGGCTACACCTTC.

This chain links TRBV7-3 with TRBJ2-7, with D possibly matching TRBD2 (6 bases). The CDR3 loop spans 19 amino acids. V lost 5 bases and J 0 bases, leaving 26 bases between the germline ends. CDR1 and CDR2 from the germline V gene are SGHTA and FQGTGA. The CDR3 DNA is TGTGCCAGCAGCCCCCCCCGTACTAGCCATGATGCATACTCCTACGAGCAGTACTTC. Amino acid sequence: CASSPPRTSHDAYSYEQYF.

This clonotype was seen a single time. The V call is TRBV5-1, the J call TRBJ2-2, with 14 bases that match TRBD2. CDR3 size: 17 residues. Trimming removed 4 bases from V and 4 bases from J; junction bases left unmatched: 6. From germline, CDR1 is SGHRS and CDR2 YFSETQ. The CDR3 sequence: CASSPRLAGGPTGELFF. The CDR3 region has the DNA TGCGCCAGCAGCCCTAGACTAGCGGGAGGGCCCACCGGGGAGCTGTTTTTT. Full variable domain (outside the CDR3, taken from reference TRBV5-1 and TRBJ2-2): KAGVTQTPRYLIKTRGQQVTLSCSPISGHRSVSWYQQTPGQGLQFLFEYFSETQRNKGNFPGRFSGRQFSNSRSEMNVSTLELGDSALYLCASSPRLAGGPTGELFFGEGSRLTVL.

The CDR3 spells CASSFRTGGLPQHF. As DNA, the CDR3 is TGTGCCAGCAGTTTTCGAACAGGGGGGCTGCCCCAGCATTTT. The rearrangement uses TRBV27 and TRBJ1-5, with TRBD1 matching over 8 bases. Unmatched junction bases numbered 7, after V lost 3 bases and J lost 9 bases. This CDR3 is built from 14 residues. Germline CDR1 and CDR2: MNHEY and SMNVEV (reference sequence).

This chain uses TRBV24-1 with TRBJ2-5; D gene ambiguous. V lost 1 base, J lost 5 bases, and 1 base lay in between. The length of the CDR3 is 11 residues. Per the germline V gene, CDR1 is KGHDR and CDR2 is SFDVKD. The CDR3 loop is CATSDFETQYF. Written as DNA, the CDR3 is TGTGCCACCAGTGATTTCGAGACCCAGTACTTC.

CDR3 in DNA: TGCGCCAGCACACGGGACAGGGCCCCAGATACGCAGTATTTT. Protein product: CASTRDRAPDTQYF. The chain has TRBV5-1 and TRBJ2-3; 9 bases fit TRBD1. V was clipped by 6 bases and J by 4 bases; unmatched bases: 6. Germline CDR1 SGHRS, CDR2 YFSETQ. The CDR3 contains 14 residues.